The next 32 T cell receptor beta chains were all read from a single sample in a study of blood T cells in healthy people across ages. Next came a second PCR, run for about 6 to 12 cycles, which used a sample-barcoded 5' primer along with a J-beta primer mix. From the 5' RACE reads, TCRdb called clonotypes with MiXCR, one entry per CDR3 protein. The table shows 550,000 to 650,000 distinct CDR3 sequences, with about 27% occurring only once. The same data also contributed to another study, on T cells of mothers and their children.

The material sequenced was blood. The receptors originated from a boy under 10 years old in good health.

Regarding this clonotype: At one end the junction does not follow the germline gene, possibly because of a read error. V and J are TRBV27 and TRBJ2-1, with D unclear. This CDR3 contains 14 residues. Germline CDR1 is MNHEY and CDR2 is SMNVEV (reference sequence). The CDR3 spells CASSPRGSSNEQFF. Written as DNA, the CDR3 is TGTGCCAGCAGTCCCCGAGGCTCCTCCAATGAGCAGTTCTTC.

This clonotype was observed a handful of times. The V call is TRBV13, the J call TRBJ2-3, with D tentatively TRBD2 (7 bases). CDR3 size: 16 residues. Trimming cost V 7 bases and J 1 base, with 18 bases left between them. Germline CDR1 reads PRHDT; CDR2 reads FYEKMQ (reference sequence). The CDR3 bases are TGTGCCAGCACCGAATGGGGGCGGGGGCGCACAGATACGCAGTATTTT. Protein: CASTEWGRGRTDTQYF.

Only a few counts were recorded for this clonotype. Germline and junction disagree at one end, which may indicate a read error. The DNA for the CDR3 is TGTGTCAGCAGCTTAGCGGGGGGTGCATGGGAGCAGTACTTC. Amino acids: CVSSLAGGAWEQYF. V is TRBV7-9 and J is TRBJ2-7; TRBD2 matches 10 bases. The CDR3 runs to 14 residues. Germline V gene lookup returns CDR1 SEHNR and CDR2 FQNEAQ (reference sequence).

The chain links TRBV7-6 to TRBJ2-1; D gene ambiguous. V shed 5 bases and J shed 8 bases, with 13 bases lying between them. The CDR3 totals 13 residues. Germline V gives CDR1 SGHVS, CDR2 FNYEAQ. CDR3: CASSPLPGHEQFF. The CDR3 nucleotides are TGTGCCAGCAGCCCCTTACCAGGTCATGAGCAGTTCTTC.

CDR3 nucleotides: TGTGCCAGCACTCTGGGATCGGCCAAAAACATTCAGTACTTC. This codes for CASTLGSAKNIQYF. The J gene is TRBJ2-4, the V gene TRBV28, with D unclear. The CDR3 totals 14 residues. CDR1 and CDR2 from the germline V gene are MDHEN and SYDVKM. V was trimmed by 7 bases and J by 1 base, leaving 11 bases between them.

This sequence joins TRBV7-9 and TRBJ2-5; D unclear. Trimming took off 2 bases at V and 6 bases at J, with 13 bases between the two ends. Germline V gene sequence: CDR1 SEHNR, CDR2 FQNEAQ (reference sequence). This CDR3 region has 14 residues. The CDR3 sequence is CASSLRQYAQTQYF. CDR3 sequence (DNA): TGTGCCAGCAGCTTAAGGCAGTATGCACAGACCCAGTACTTC.

This clonotype turned up a few times. V usage is TRBV27 and J usage is TRBJ2-5; 10 positions agree with TRBD2. The trim removed 5 bases at V and 5 bases at J, leaving 11 bases unmatched. The CDR3 has 16 amino acids. In germline, CDR1 is MNHEY, CDR2 SMNVEV (reference sequence). The CDR3 spells CASSQNLAGVWETQYF. In nucleotides, the CDR3 is TGTGCCAGCAGTCAAAATCTAGCGGGAGTGTGGGAGACCCAGTACTTC.

The chain is built from TRBV3-1 and TRBJ1-5; a weak D match, TRBD1 (6 bases). V was pared by 0 bases and J by 2 bases, with 11 bases between. The germline V gene has CDR1 LGHDT and CDR2 YNNKEL (reference sequence). The CDR3 has 16 amino acids. The DNA for the CDR3 is TGTGCCAGCAGCCAAGAACCAGGGGTAGGCAATCAGCCCCAGCATTTT. Encoded protein: CASSQEPGVGNQPQHF.

This clonotype was detected a few times. The chain employs TRBV7-9 and TRBJ2-1, with 7 bases fitting TRBD2. Germline CDR1 is SEHNR and CDR2 is FQNEAQ (reference sequence). The length of the CDR3 is 13 residues. V lost 5 bases, J lost 9 bases, and 7 bases stayed unmatched. Written as DNA, the CDR3 is TGTGCCAGCAGCGACGGGAGGTCTCCTGAGCAGTTCTTC. This codes for CASSDGRSPEQFF.

In this sample, this clonotype turned up a few times. The CDR3 DNA is TGCAGTGCTAGACTGGGTACCACAGATACGCAGTATTTT. Its protein is CSARLGTTDTQYF. This chain connects TRBV20-1 to TRBJ2-3; D gene uncertain. This CDR3 has 13 residues. The V gene's germline CDR1 is DFQATT and CDR2 SNEGSKA (reference sequence). V was trimmed by 2 bases and J by 2 bases, leaving 8 bases between them.

The table lists this clonotype with a few counts. The chain is built from TRBV12-3 or TRBV12-4 and TRBJ2-7, with 8 bases lining up with TRBD1. The junction had 13 bases not matched to a gene; V was cut back by 4 bases and J by 2 bases. This CDR3 has 17 amino acids. CDR3 amino acids: CASSSSRGQGIPYEQYF. Here the CDR3 DNA reads TGTGCCAGCAGTTCGAGCAGGGGGCAGGGTATCCCCTACGAGCAGTACTTC.

This chain connects TRBV20-1 to TRBJ2-3, with TRBD1 matching over 9 bases. Germline V gene data show CDR1 as DFQATT and CDR2 as SNEGSKA (reference sequence). V dropped 3 bases and J dropped 3; count of bases not matched to a gene: 7. This CDR3 is 15 amino acids long. For the CDR3, the DNA is TGCAGTGCTAGGCGGTACAGGGGGCAAACAGATACGCAGTATTTT. Its translation: CSARRYRGQTDTQYF.

V and J are TRBV4-3 and TRBJ2-3, with 11 nucleotides matching TRBD1. The CDR3 covers 15 residues. The J segment lost 5 bases and the V segment lost 0 bases, leaving 1 base of the junction unmatched. Germline CDR1 reads LGHNA; CDR2 reads YSLEER. The CDR3 DNA follows: TGCGCCAGCAGCCAAGAGGGACAGGGGGGAGATACGCAGTATTTT. Amino acid sequence: CASSQEGQGGDTQYF.

The CDR3 DNA reads TGTGCCAGCAATCTCCGGACTGGGCAGTATAATTCACCCCTCCACTTT. As protein: CASNLRTGQYNSPLHF. This rearrangement joins TRBV3-1 to TRBJ1-6; D gene uncertain. V was pared by 7 bases and J by 4 bases, with 17 bases between. The CDR3 contains 16 residues. In germline, CDR1 is LGHDT, CDR2 YNNKEL (reference sequence). The full variable domain, completed using reference TRBV3-1 and TRBJ1-6, is DTAVSQTPKYLVTQMGNDKSIKCEQNLGHDTMYWYKQDSKKFLKIMFSYNNKELIINETVPNRFSPKSPDKAHLNLHINSLELGDSAVYFCASNLRTGQYNSPLHFGNGTRLTVT.

This clonotype was seen at least ten times. The rearrangement joins TRBV4-3 to TRBJ2-4, with 8 bases fitting TRBD2. The germline gives CDR1 LGHNA, CDR2 YSLEER. This CDR3 spans 17 amino acids. J was trimmed by 2 bases and V by 0 bases; bases with no gene match: 6. The CDR3 loop is CASSQDGSGRTKNIQYF. The CDR3 region has the DNA TGCGCCAGCAGCCAAGACGGGAGCGGGAGAACCAAAAACATTCAGTACTTC.

There are a few counts of this clonotype. The chain recombines TRBV20-1 with TRBJ2-1, with 7 bases identical to TRBD2. With 5 bases clipped from V and 0 bases from J, the junction kept 16 bases outside the gene matches. Germline CDR1 is DFQATT and CDR2 is SNEGSKA (reference sequence). This CDR3 is 18 amino acids long. The CDR3 reads CSAQGNLAVDFSYNEQFF. The DNA of the CDR3 is TGCAGTGCTCAGGGAAACCTAGCGGTAGATTTCTCCTACAATGAGCAGTTCTTC.

Remarks on this clonotype: This sequence may be a read error, since a much larger clone differs from it by one base. The chain recombines TRBV27 with TRBJ2-1; D uncertain. The J call may be faulty, since TRBJ2-7 better matches the DNA end. Germline V lookup: CDR1 MNHEY, CDR2 SMNVEV (reference sequence). The CDR3 spans 11 residues. In DNA form, the CDR3 reads TGTGCCAGCAGTCCTTTCTACGAGCAGTACTTC. Amino acid sequence: CASSPFYEQYF.

CDR3 amino acids: CASSLTDFQYEKLFF. The CDR3 DNA reads as TGTGCCAGCAGTCTGACAGATTTCCAGTATGAAAAACTGTTTTTT. The chain links TRBV6-1 to TRBJ1-4, with D possibly being TRBD1 (5 bases). The CDR3 is 15 amino acids. Trimming pared 5 bases from V and 6 bases from J, leaving 16 bases between. CDR1 and CDR2 from the germline V gene are MNHNS and SASEGT.

The DNA of the CDR3 is TGTGCCAGCAGCAAAGTTCGGGGGGGCAGCCGGGGAGAGACCCAGTACTTC. It translates to CASSKVRGGSRGETQYF. The gene calls are TRBV21-1 and TRBJ2-5; TRBD1 was called by the table and not checked on the DNA. TRBV21-1 is noted as a pseudogene. The CDR3 spans 17 residues.

This clonotype has a handful of counts. The genes are TRBV10-3 and TRBJ2-5; 7 bases align to TRBD1. CDR3 length: 13 residues. The germline V gene has CDR1 ENHRY and CDR2 SYGVKD. The V gene end was trimmed by 6 bases and the J gene end by 1 base; junction bases not matched to a gene: 2. As DNA, the CDR3 is TGTGCCATCAGAGGGGACAGCCAAGAGACCCAGTACTTC. It specifies CAIRGDSQETQYF.

This clonotype came up a few times. The chain is built from TRBV6-1 and TRBJ2-2; D perhaps matches TRBD2 (5 bases). This CDR3 contains 16 residues. Per the germline V gene, CDR1 is MNHNS and CDR2 is SASEGT. Trimming pared 7 bases from V and 1 base from J, leaving 16 bases between. The CDR3 here is CASTLVLSGNTGELFF. The CDR3 region has the DNA TGTGCCAGCACCCTGGTGTTGAGCGGGAACACCGGGGAGCTGTTTTTT.

The chain has TRBV29-1 and TRBJ2-5, with D unresolved. The DNA matches TRBJ2-1 better at its end, which makes the J call doubtful. The germline V gene encodes CDR1 SQVTM and CDR2 ANQGSEA. The CDR3 sequence is 12 residues long. CDR3 DNA: TGCAGCGCCCGGGCGGTGGGCAATGAGCAGTTCTTC. Translated: CSARAVGNEQFF.

This clonotype was picked up one time. The chain recombines TRBV20-1 with TRBJ2-1, with D possibly called TRBD1 or TRBD2 (6 bases each). CDR1 DFQATT and CDR2 SNEGSKA come from the germline V gene (reference sequence). V lost 3 bases, J lost 3 bases, and 9 bases lay in between. This CDR3 spans 13 amino acids. The CDR3 coding sequence is TGCAGTGCTAGGGGGGGCCACTACAATGAGCAGTTCTTC. Translation gives CSARGGHYNEQFF.

The chain employs TRBV10-1 and TRBJ2-2, with 8 positions matching TRBD2. V trimming: 5 bases; J trimming: 2 bases; junction bases outside the gene matches: 7. The CDR3 consists of 16 residues. Germline V CDR1 and CDR2: WNHNN, SYGVQD (reference sequence). The CDR3 loop reads CASSSQAGANTGELFF. Here the CDR3 DNA reads TGCGCCAGCAGTTCCCAAGCGGGGGCTAACACCGGGGAGCTGTTTTTT.

This clonotype showed up just a few times. The chain uses TRBV5-1 and TRBJ2-5, with 7 bases aligning to TRBD2. Judging by the DNA end, TRBJ2-1 fits better; the J call may be wrong. Germline lookup yields CDR1 SGHRS and CDR2 YFSETQ. There are 17 residues in the CDR3. CDR3 nucleotides: TGCGCCAGCAGCCTTAATACTGCTAGCGGTTCCTACAATGAGCAGTTCTTC. Protein sequence: CASSLNTASGSYNEQFF.

The chain carries TRBV2 and TRBJ1-1; D might be TRBD1 (6 bases). The CDR3 spans 13 residues. Germline CDR1 reads SNHLY; CDR2 reads FYNNEI. V was trimmed by 7 bases and J by 4 bases, leaving 13 bases between them. The CDR3: CASIWNRATEAFF. CDR3 sequence (DNA): TGTGCCAGCATTTGGAACAGGGCCACTGAAGCTTTCTTT.

The chain carries TRBV20-1 and TRBJ2-5, with D tentatively TRBD1 or TRBD2 (5 bases each). The germline V and J ends were trimmed by 3 bases and 5 bases, with 22 bases remaining between them. Germline V gene data show CDR1 as DFQATT and CDR2 as SNEGSKA (reference sequence). The CDR3 is made up of 16 amino acids. In DNA, the CDR3 is TGCAGTGCTAGCAATCCGGGACGGTTGGAAGGGGAGACCCAGTACTTC. This translates into CSASNPGRLEGETQYF.

The genes are TRBV27 and TRBJ2-7; the D gene is possibly TRBD2 (6 bases). Trimming shortened V by 5 bases and J by 8 bases, and 16 bases separated the two germline ends. CDR1 MNHEY and CDR2 SMNVEV come from the germline V gene (reference sequence). The CDR3 is 13 residues long. CDR3 sequence: CASSLTTSHQQYF. CDR3 DNA sequence: TGTGCCAGCAGTCTTACGACTAGTCACCAGCAGTACTTC.

This clonotype was seen a handful of times. The chain has TRBV12-3 or TRBV12-4 and TRBJ1-4; no clear D. The CDR3 covers 15 residues. The ends were cut back, 5 bases at V and 7 bases at J, with 17 bases in the middle. CDR3 nucleotide sequence: TGTGCCAGCAGTCTAGGAACCGCGTGGGGTGAAAAACTGTTTTTT. Translating gives CASSLGTAWGEKLFF.

J is TRBJ2-2 and V is TRBV6-5; 7 positions agree with TRBD1. J lost 0 bases, V lost 7 bases, and 2 bases had no gene match. The length of the CDR3 is 14 residues. The V gene's germline CDR1 is MNHEY and CDR2 SVGAGI. The CDR3 DNA reads TGTGCCAGCATGGGACAGACGAACACCGGGGAGCTGTTTTTT. Its protein product is CASMGQTNTGELFF.

This clonotype was observed a few times. This chain links TRBV4-2 with TRBJ2-5; D ambiguous. CDR1 and CDR2 (germline): LGHNA, YNFKEQ. V lost 1 base and J lost 3, with 12 bases in between. The CDR3 totals 15 residues. CDR3 sequence: CASSQGRAEEETQYF. CDR3 nucleotide sequence: TGTGCCAGCAGCCAAGGACGGGCAGAGGAAGAGACCCAGTACTTC.

This clonotype showed up just a few times. V usage is TRBV5-5 and J usage is TRBJ1-4; D ambiguous. Trimming stripped 2 bases from V and 8 bases from J, with 13 bases between. The CDR3 totals 14 residues. Looked up from germline, CDR1 is SGHKS and CDR2 is YYEKEE (reference sequence). The chain's CDR3 is CASSFQEGMEKLFF. The CDR3, as DNA: TGTGCCAGCAGCTTCCAGGAGGGAATGGAAAAACTGTTTTTT.